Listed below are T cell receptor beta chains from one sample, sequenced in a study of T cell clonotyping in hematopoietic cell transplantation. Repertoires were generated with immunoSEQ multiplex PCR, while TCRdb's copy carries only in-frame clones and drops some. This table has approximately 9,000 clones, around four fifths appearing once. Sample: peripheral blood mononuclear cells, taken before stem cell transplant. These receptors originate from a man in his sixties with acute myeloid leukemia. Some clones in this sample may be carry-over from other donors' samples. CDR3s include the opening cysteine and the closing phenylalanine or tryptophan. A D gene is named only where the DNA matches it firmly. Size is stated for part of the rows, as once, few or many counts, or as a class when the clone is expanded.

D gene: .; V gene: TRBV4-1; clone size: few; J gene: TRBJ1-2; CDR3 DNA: TGCGCCAGCAGCCAAGATTGGGGCCAGGGGTTTTTTGGCTACACCTTC; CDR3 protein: CASSQDWGQGFFGYTF
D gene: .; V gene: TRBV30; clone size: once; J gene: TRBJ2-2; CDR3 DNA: TGTGCCTACGAGATTGTACAGGGTTACACCGGGGAGCTGTTTTTT; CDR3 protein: CAYEIVQGYTGELFF
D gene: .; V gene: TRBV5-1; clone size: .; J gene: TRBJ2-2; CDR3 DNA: TGCGCCAGCAGAAAGGAGGGGGTCAGTGGGACCGGGGAGCTGTTTTTT; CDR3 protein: CASRKEGVSGTGELFF
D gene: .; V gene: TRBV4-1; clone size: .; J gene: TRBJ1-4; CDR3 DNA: TGCGCCAGCAGCCAAGGAGGGACACCAAATGAAAAACTGTTTTTT; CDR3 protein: CASSQGGTPNEKLFF
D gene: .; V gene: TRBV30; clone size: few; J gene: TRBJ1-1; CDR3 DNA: TGTGCCTGGAGTGTAAAGGAGAACACTGAAGCTTTCTTT; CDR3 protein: CAWSVKENTEAFF
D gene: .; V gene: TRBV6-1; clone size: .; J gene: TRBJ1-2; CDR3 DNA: TGTGCCAGCAGGGGGACGGACAGCTTCTATGGCTACACCTTC; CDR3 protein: CASRGTDSFYGYTF
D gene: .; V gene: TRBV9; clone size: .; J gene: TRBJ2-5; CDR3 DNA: TGTGCCAGCAGCGTAGTGGGGGAAGAGACCCAGTACTTC; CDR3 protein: CASSVVGEETQYF
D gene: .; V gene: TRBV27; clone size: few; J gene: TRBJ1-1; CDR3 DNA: TGTGCCAGCAGCGACGGGGGGGGGAACACTGAAGCTTTCTTT; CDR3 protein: CASSDGGGNTEAFF
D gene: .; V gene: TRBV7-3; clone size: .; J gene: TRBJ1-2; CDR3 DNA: TGTGCCAGCAGCGCGGACGGACGGAGGTTTTTCTATGGCTACACCTTC; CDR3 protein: CASSADGRRFFYGYTF
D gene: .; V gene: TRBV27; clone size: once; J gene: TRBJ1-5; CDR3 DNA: TGTGCCAGCAGGGCCGGGACCCTCAATCAGCCCCAGCATTTT; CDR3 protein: CASRAGTLNQPQHF
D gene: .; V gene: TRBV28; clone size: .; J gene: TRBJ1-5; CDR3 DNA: TGTGCCAGCAGTTTGTCATCAGGGAGCAATCAGCCCCAGCATTTT; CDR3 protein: CASSLSSGSNQPQHF
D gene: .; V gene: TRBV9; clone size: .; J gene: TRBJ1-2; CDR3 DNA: TGTGCCAGCAGCGTAGGGGCGGACGGGACTAACTATGGCTACACCTTC; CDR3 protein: CASSVGADGTNYGYTF
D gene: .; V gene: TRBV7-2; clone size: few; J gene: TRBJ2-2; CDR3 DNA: TGTGCCAGCAGCTTATCTCCCCGAACCGGGGAGCTGTTTTTT; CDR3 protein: CASSLSPRTGELFF
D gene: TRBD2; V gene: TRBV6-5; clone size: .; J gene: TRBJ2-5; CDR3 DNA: TGTGCCAGCAGGATAGCGGGGGGGCCGACCCAGTACTTC; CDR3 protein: CASRIAGGPTQYF
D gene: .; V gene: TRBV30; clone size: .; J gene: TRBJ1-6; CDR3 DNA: TGTGCCTGGAGTGTAGAGGGGGGGTCACCCCTCCACTTT; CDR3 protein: CAWSVEGGSPLHF
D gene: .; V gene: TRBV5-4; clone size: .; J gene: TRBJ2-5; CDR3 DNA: TGTGCCAGCAGCTTCACAGGGATGGAGACCCAGTACTTC; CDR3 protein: CASSFTGMETQYF
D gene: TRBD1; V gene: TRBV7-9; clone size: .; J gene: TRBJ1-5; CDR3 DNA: TGTGCCAGCAGCTCACAGGGGAATCAGCCCCAGCATTTT; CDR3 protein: CASSSQGNQPQHF
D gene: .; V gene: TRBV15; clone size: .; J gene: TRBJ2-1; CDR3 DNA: TGTGCCACCAGCAGAGTACCGAGGACCGACAATGAGCAGTTCTTC; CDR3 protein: CATSRVPRTDNEQFF
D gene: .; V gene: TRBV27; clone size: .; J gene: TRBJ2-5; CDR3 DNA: TGTGCCAGCACTTCCGGTGGGAGGCAAGAGACCCAGTACTTC; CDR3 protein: CASTSGGRQETQYF
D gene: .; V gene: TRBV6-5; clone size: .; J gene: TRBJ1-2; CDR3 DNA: TGTGCCAGCAGTTACGGGAGGCTAAACCGGCGGGGCTACACCTTC; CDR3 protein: CASSYGRLNRRGYTF
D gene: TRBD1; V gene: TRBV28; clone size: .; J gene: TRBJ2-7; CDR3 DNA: TGTGCCAGCAGTCGGGACAGCTCCTACGAGCAGTACTTC; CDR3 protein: CASSRDSSYEQYF
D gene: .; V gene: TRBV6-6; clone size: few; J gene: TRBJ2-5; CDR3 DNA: TGTGCCAGCAAGATGGGACGGCAAGAGACCCAGTACTTC; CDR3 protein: CASKMGRQETQYF
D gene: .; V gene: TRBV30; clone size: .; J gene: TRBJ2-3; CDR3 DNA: TGTGCCTGGAATGTCGGAGGGGGAACAGATACGCAGTATTTT; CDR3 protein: CAWNVGGGTDTQYF
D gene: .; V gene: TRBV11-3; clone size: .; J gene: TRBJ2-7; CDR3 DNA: TGTGCCAGCAGCACGAATATTAGGGACGAGCAGTACTTC; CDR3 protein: CASSTNIRDEQYF
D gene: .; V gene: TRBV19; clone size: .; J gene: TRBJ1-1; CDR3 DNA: TGTGCCAGCTCAGGGTTAAGGTCCGACACTGAAGCTTTCTTT; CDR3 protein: CASSGLRSDTEAFF
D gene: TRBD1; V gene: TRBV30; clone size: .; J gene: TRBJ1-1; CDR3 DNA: TGTGCCTGGTGGGACAGGGTGATGAACACTGAAGCTTTCTTT; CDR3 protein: CAWWDRVMNTEAFF
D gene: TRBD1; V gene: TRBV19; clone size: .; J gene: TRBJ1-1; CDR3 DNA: TGTGCCAGTAGCAACCAGGGGGCGCGGACTGAAGCTTTCTTT; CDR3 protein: CASSNQGARTEAFF
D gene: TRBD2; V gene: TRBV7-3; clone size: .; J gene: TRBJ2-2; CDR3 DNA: TGTGCCAGCAGCCCCCTCTCGACTAGCGGAACGCCCGGGGAGCTGTTTTTT; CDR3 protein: CASSPLSTSGTPGELFF
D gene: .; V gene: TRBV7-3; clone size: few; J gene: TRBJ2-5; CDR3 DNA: TGTGCCAGCAGCTTAAGTTCAGGGGAGACCCAGTACTTC; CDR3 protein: CASSLSSGETQYF
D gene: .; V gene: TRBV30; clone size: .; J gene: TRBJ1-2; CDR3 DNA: TGTGCCTGGAGGCTAGGAGGATTCTCGATTGGTAACTATGGCTACACCTTC; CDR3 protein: CAWRLGGFSIGNYGYTF
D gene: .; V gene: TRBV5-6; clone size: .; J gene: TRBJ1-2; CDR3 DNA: TGTGCCAGCAGCTTGTCCACAGAAGGCTACACCTTC; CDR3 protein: CASSLSTEGYTF
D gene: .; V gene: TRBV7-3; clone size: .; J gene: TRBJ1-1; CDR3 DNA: TGTGCCAGCAGCTTCCGGGGGAACACTGAAGCTTTCTTT; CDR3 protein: CASSFRGNTEAFF
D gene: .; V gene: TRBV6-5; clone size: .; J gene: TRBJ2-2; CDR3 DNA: TGTGCCAGCAGTTACTCGCCCCTCCCATCCGGGGAGCTGTTTTTT; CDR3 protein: CASSYSPLPSGELFF
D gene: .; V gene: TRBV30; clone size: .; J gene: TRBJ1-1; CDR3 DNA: TGTGCCTGGGGGGCGCTCACTGAAGCTTTCTTT; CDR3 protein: CAWGALTEAFF
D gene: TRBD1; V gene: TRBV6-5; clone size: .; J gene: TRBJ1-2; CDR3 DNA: TGTGCCAGCAGCCCAGCCGGGACAGGGAAGAGCGGCTACACCTTC; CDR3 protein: CASSPAGTGKSGYTF
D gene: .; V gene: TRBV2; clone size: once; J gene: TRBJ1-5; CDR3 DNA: TGTGCCAGCAGTGGGACGGATAATCAGCCCCAGCATTTT; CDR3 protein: CASSGTDNQPQHF
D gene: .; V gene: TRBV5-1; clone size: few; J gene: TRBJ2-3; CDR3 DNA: TGCGCCAGCAGCTTTGCAGGGACTAGCACAGATACGCAGTATTTT; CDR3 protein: CASSFAGTSTDTQYF
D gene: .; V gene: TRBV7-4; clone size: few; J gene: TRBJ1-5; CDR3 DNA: TGTGCCAGCAGCTCCGGGCCTAATCAGCCCCAGCATTTT; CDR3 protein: CASSSGPNQPQHF
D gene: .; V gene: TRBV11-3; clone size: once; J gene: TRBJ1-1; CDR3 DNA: TGTGCCAGCAGCTTAGGGCAGGTGAACACTGAAGCTTTCTTT; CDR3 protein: CASSLGQVNTEAFF
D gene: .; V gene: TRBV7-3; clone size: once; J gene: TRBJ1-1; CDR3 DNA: TGTGCCAGCAGCAAAAACGGGGGATTGAACACTGAAGCTTTCTTT; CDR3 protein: CASSKNGGLNTEAFF
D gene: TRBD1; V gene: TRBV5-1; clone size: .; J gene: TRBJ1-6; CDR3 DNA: TGCGCCAGCAGCTTGGAGGCTTTGACAGGGGATTCACCCCTCCACTTT; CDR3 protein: CASSLEALTGDSPLHF
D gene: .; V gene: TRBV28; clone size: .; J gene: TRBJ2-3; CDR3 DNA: TGTGCCAGCAGTTTAGGCGGGGTTGGAGATACGCAGTATTTT; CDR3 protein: CASSLGGVGDTQYF
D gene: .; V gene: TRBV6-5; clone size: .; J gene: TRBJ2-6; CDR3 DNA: TGTGCCAGCAAAAGTGGGGCCAACGTCCTGACTTTC; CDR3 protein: CASKSGANVLTF
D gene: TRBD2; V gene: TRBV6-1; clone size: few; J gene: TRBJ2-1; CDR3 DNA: TGTGCCAGCACCCGGACTAGATTGTTAGACAATGAGCAGTTCTTC; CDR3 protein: CASTRTRLLDNEQFF
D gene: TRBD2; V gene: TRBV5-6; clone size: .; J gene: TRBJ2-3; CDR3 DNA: TGTGCCAGCAGCTTTTGGGGACTAGCGATTAGCACAGATACGCAGTATTTT; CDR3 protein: CASSFWGLAISTDTQYF
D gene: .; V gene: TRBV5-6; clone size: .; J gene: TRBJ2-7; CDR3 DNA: TGTGCCAGCAGCCACTCCTACGAGCAGTACTTC; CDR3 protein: CASSHSYEQYF
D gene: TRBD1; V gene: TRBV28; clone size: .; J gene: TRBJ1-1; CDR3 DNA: TGTGCCAGCAGTTTACCGACAGGGGGGATGAACACTGAAGCTTTCTTT; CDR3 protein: CASSLPTGGMNTEAFF
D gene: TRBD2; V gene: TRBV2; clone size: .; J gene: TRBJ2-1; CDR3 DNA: TGTGCCAGCAGTTCTAGCGGGGCTTCCTACAATGAGCAGTTCTTC; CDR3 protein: CASSSSGASYNEQFF
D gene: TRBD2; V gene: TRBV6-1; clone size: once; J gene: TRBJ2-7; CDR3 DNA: TGTGCCAGCATGAGAGGACTAGCGTCCCACGAGCAGTACTTC; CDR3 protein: CASMRGLASHEQYF
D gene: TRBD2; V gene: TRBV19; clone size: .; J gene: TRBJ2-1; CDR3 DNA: TGTGCCACTCAACTAGCGGGGCCGTTTGGTGAGCAGTTCTTC; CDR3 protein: CATQLAGPFGEQFF
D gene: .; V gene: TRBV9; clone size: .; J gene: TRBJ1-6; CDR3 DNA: TGTGCCAGCAGCGTTACGCAGGGGTGGGGGACACCCCTCCACTTT; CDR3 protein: CASSVTQGWGTPLHF
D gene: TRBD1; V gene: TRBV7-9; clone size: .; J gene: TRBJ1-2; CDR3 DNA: TGTGCCAGCAGCCCGGGACAGGGCGGTCAGGGAAACTATGGCTACACCTTC; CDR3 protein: CASSPGQGGQGNYGYTF
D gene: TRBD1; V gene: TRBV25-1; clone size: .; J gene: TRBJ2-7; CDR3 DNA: TGTGCCAGCAGTGAGACAGGGAAGTACGAGCAGTACTTC; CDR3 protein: CASSETGKYEQYF
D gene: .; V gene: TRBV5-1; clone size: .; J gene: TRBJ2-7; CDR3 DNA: TGCGCCAGCAGCTTGGATGGGACGGCATCCTACGAGCAGTACTTC; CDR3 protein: CASSLDGTASYEQYF
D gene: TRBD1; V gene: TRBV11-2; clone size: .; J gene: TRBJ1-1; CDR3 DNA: TGTGCCAGCAGCTTCCGGGACAGGAACACTGAAGCTTTCTTT; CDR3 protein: CASSFRDRNTEAFF
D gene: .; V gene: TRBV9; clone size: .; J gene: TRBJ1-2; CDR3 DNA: TGTGCCAGCAGCGGAGGGGATGCCTATGGCTACACCTTC; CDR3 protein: CASSGGDAYGYTF
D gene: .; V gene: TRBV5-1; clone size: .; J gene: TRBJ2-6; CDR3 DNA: TGCGCCAGCAGCTCCCGAGTGGTCTCTGGGGCCAACGTCCTGACTTTC; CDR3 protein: CASSSRVVSGANVLTF
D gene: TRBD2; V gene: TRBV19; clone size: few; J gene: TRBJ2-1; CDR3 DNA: TGTGCCAGTAAAACTAGCGGGAGATACAATGAGCAGTTCTTC; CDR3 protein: CASKTSGRYNEQFF
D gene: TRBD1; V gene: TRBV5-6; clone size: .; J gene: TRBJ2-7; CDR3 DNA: TGTGCCAGCAGATTGGACAGGGGTCAACCAAACATCGAGCAGTACTTC; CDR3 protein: CASRLDRGQPNIEQYF
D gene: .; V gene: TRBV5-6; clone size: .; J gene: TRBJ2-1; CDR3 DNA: TGTGCCAGCAGCTTGGCAGGGGGGGTTGAGCAGTTCTTC; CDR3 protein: CASSLAGGVEQFF